The clone carrying this T cell receptor (beta chain) was counted at least ten times. Hyperthyroidism patients, all newly diagnosed, had under 2 months' duration and ages of 18 to 65. Diagnosis relied on clinical symptoms, serum thyroxine, TRAb, thyroid ultrasound and orbital computed tomography. The data originate from a study of Graves' ophthalmopathy and Graves' hyperthyroidism. Using RNA transcripts, the TCR beta CDR3 regions were amplified. Investigators did first-round RT-PCR with HTBI primers, then second-round multiplex PCR. MiXCR was run by TCRdb on the multiplex PCR reads, yielding one entry per CDR3 protein. The sample yields 500,000 to 600,000 distinct CDR3 sequences, 35% to 45% seen once. The CDR3 loop spans 12 amino acids. Germline values: CDR1 LGHDT, CDR2 YNNKEL (reference sequence). Trimming removed 3 bases at V and 5 bases at J, with 7 bases between.

The V call is TRBV3-1, the J call TRBJ2-5; D is undetermined. Sequenced input: peripheral blood or thyroid tissue (not recorded which). The TCR originated in an adult man with Graves' hyperthyroidism. In DNA form, the CDR3 reads TGTGCCAGCAGCCACGGACCTGAGACCCAGTACTTC. It translates to CASSHGPETQYF.